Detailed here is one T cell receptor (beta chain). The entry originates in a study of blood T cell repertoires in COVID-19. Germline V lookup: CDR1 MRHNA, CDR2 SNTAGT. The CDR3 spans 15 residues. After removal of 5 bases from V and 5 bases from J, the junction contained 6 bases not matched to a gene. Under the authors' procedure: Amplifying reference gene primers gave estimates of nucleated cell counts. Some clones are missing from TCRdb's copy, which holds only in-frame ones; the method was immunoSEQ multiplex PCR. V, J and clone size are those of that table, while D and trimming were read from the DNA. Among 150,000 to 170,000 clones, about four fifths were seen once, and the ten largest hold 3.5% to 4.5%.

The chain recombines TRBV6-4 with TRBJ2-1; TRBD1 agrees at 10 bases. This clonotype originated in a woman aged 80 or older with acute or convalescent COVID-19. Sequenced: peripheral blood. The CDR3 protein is CASSPGQGYDNEQFF. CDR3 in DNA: TGTGCCAGCAGTCCGGGACAGGGGTACGACAATGAGCAGTTCTTC.